Sequencing of this T cell receptor (beta chain) was carried out in a study of shared clonotypes between healthy human individuals. As for the study in general: The cohort comprised two women and a few men. Their ages spanned 18 to 49 years.

V dropped 3 bases and J dropped 3 bases, with 11 bases sitting between them. The CDR3 is 14 amino acids. From germline, CDR1 is SEHNR and CDR2 FQNEAQ (reference sequence). General study findings and limits: Sharing across a few donors was seen in roughly 5% of naive CD4 clonotypes.

The repertoire was sequenced with immunoSEQ multiplex PCR; TCRdb's copy has only in-frame clones and lacks some. The table records about 980,000 clones, about three quarters of them present only once. Researchers partitioned CD4+ cells into CD45RA+ naive and CD45RA-negative memory subsets. Concerning this clone: Its target is not known.

This TCR was sampled from a young man in good health. The V call is TRBV7-9, the J call TRBJ2-5; D is uncertain. Sequenced input: memory CD4+ T cells sorted from blood. Subset: CD45RA-negative fraction. As DNA, the CDR3 is TGTGCCAGCAGCTTGAGCGCTACAGAAGAGACCCAGTACTTC. It specifies CASSLSATEETQYF.